This T cell receptor (beta chain) is drawn from a study of cytomegalovirus exposure and HLA in healthy donors. Study-wide findings and caveats: It was reported that TCR beta sequences correctly inferred the HLA-A and HLA-B alleles for most subjects. Roughly uniform sequencing depth across donors was assumed, possibly incorrectly. Later analysis suggested most CMV-associated TCR beta chains were HLA-restricted.

Though probably carrying unrecorded immune exposures, donors were nominally healthy at sampling. Concerning this clone itself: Its matching antigen is unknown.

Primers: 60 Vbeta forward and 13 Jbeta reverse. The method was immunoSEQ multiplex PCR; TCRdb's version includes in-frame clones alone and lacks a portion of them. In all, the sample yields tens of thousands of clones. Germline-derived CDR1 and CDR2 are SNHLY and FYNNEI. The CDR3 has 15 residues. Losses at the gene ends were 3 bases for V and 5 bases for J; bases not matched to a gene: 7. Sequencing input: PBMCs. This clonotype was sampled from a woman aged 55-69 years in good health and CMV-seropositive. The chain uses TRBV2 and TRBJ2-1; 7 bases are a match to TRBD2. In nucleotides, the CDR3 is TGTGCCAGCAGTGAGTCGGGGGGATCCGACAATGAGCAGTTCTTC. It specifies CASSESGGSDNEQFF.